The 22 T cell receptor beta chains below come from one sample, sequenced in a study of T cells in Graves' hyperthyroidism and ophthalmopathy. Template material for amplifying TCR beta CDR3 regions consisted of RNA transcripts. A set of HTBI primers served as the primers for a first-round RT-PCR of the TCR CDR3. TCRdb redid the calling of the multiplex PCR reads with MiXCR, one entry per CDR3 protein. The top ten clones hold roughly 17% of a sample with around 700,000 distinct CDR3 sequences, about 19% of them seen once. The source material was blood. The source of these receptors is a woman in her fifties or sixties with Graves' hyperthyroidism that later progressed to Graves' ophthalmopathy.

This sequence joins TRBV7-6 and TRBJ2-3; D gene ambiguous. Trimming removed 0 bases at V and 2 bases at J, with 12 bases between. The germline gives CDR1 SGHVS, CDR2 FNYEAQ. The CDR3 covers 16 residues. CDR3 nucleotide sequence: TGTGCCAGCAGCTTAGCTTCGTCACCCCCCACAGATACGCAGTATTTT. Residues: CASSLASSPPTDTQYF. The whole variable domain, filled in from reference TRBV7-6 and TRBJ2-3, reads GAGVSQSPRYKVTKRGQDVALRCDPISGHVSLYWYRQALGQGPEFLTYFNYEAQQDKSGLPNDRFSAERPEGSISTLTIQRTEQRDSAMYRCASSLASSPPTDTQYFGPGTRLTVL.

The CDR3 region is CSVDIQGTEAFF. The CDR3 nucleotides are TGCAGCGTTGACATACAGGGAACTGAAGCTTTCTTT. V is TRBV29-1 and J is TRBJ1-1; D might be TRBD1 (6 bases). V was clipped by 3 bases and J by 5 bases, with 10 bases between them. Germline V lookup: CDR1 SQVTM, CDR2 ANQGSEA. CDR3 length: 12 amino acids.

This clonotype was counted ten times or more. The chain recombines TRBV6-1 with TRBJ1-2; no definite D call. Trimming took 4 bases from V and 5 from J, leaving 8 bases between them. The CDR3 spans 12 residues. Germline CDR1 MNHNS, CDR2 SASEGT. Written as DNA, the CDR3 is TGTGCCAGCAGTGTAAGACCATATGGCTACACCTTC. Amino acid sequence: CASSVRPYGYTF.

The chain joins TRBV6-1 to TRBJ1-2; D unclear. CDR1 is MNHNS and CDR2 is SASEGT in the germline V gene. There are 15 residues in the CDR3. The V end was cut by 3 bases, the J end by 2 bases, with 13 bases between. CDR3 loop: CASSDLGRDNYGYTF. As DNA, the CDR3 is TGTGCCAGCAGTGACCTTGGACGAGACAACTATGGCTACACCTTC.

This clonotype showed up just a few times. The chain links TRBV27 to TRBJ1-4, with D maybe TRBD1 (5 bases). Trimming left V 6 bases short and J 8 bases short, with 16 bases between. The length of the CDR3 is 14 residues. Germline CDR1 and CDR2: MNHEY and SMNVEV (reference sequence). CDR3 in amino acids: CASSSRVSREKLFF. The CDR3 DNA reads TGTGCCAGCAGCAGCAGGGTATCCAGGGAAAAACTGTTTTTT.

The chain couples TRBV18 to TRBJ2-4; 10 positions agree with TRBD1. The CDR3 contains 17 residues. V lost 0 bases to trimming and J lost 0 bases; unmatched junction nucleotides: 2. CDR1 is KGHSH, CDR2 LQKENI, per germline. For the CDR3, the DNA is TGTGCCAGCTCACCACCGGACAGGGGGGTAGCCAAAAACATTCAGTACTTC. Protein product: CASSPPDRGVAKNIQYF.

This clonotype was seen at least ten times. The genes are TRBV18 and TRBJ2-1; D call uncertain. Trimming pared 2 bases from V and 7 bases from J, leaving 6 bases between. Germline V lookup: CDR1 KGHSH, CDR2 LQKENI. There are 12 residues in the CDR3. The CDR3 region is CASSPDANEQFF. CDR3 in DNA: TGTGCCAGCTCACCAGACGCTAATGAGCAGTTCTTC.

This clonotype was seen repeatedly, ten times or more. The genes are TRBV10-3 and TRBJ1-2; D ambiguous. The germline V gene has CDR1 ENHRY and CDR2 SYGVKD. V gave up 2 bases and J gave up 8 bases, with 12 bases separating them. There are 13 residues in the CDR3. The CDR3 bases are TGTGCCATCAGTGAGGGATCGGACGGGGGCTACACCTTC. Translation gives CAISEGSDGGYTF.

The chain employs TRBV27 and TRBJ2-3; 7 bases line up with TRBD1. Trimming removed 6 bases from V and 2 bases from J; junction bases left unmatched: 14. This CDR3 region has 17 residues. Per the germline V gene, CDR1 is MNHEY and CDR2 is SMNVEV (reference sequence). The CDR3 nucleotides are TGTGCCAGCAGATATCGTGGGACAGCGAGCCACACAGATACGCAGTATTTT. Protein sequence: CASRYRGTASHTDTQYF.

This clonotype was counted at least ten times. The chain has TRBV2 and TRBJ2-2; possible D gene TRBD1, 6 bases. CDR1 is SNHLY and CDR2 is FYNNEI in the germline V gene. The CDR3 covers 15 residues. V shed 8 bases and J shed 6 bases, with 19 bases lying between them. This chain's CDR3 is CASGARGTPPGELFF. CDR3 sequence (DNA): TGTGCCAGCGGGGCCAGGGGTACTCCACCCGGGGAGCTGTTTTTT.

The chain carries TRBV25-1 and TRBJ1-2, with D perhaps matching TRBD1 (6 bases). This CDR3 contains 14 residues. Germline V gene lookup returns CDR1 MGHDK and CDR2 SYGVNS. The V and J ends lost 1 base and 6 bases respectively, with 12 bases between them. CDR3 DNA: TGTGCCAGCAGTGAATTTAACAGGGTGGATGGCTACACCTTC. Amino acids: CASSEFNRVDGYTF.

This clonotype appeared a few times. The chain couples TRBV6-5 to TRBJ1-1, with 7 positions matching TRBD1. The germline gives CDR1 MNHEY, CDR2 SVGAGI. J gave up 7 bases and V 6 bases, and 17 bases lay outside the gene matches. CDR3 length equals 16 residues. CDR3 DNA sequence: TGTGCCAGCAGCGATTTTTTAGGGGGCAGGGAATATGAAGCTTTCTTT. This codes for CASSDFLGGREYEAFF.

Ten or more counts support this clonotype. The chain joins TRBV5-6 to TRBJ1-1; 8 nucleotides line up with TRBD1. CDR3 length equals 14 residues. Unmatched junction bases numbered 5, after V lost 2 bases and J lost 5 bases. Germline values: CDR1 SGHDT, CDR2 YYEEEE. The CDR3 DNA reads as TGTGCCAGCAGCTTCCCGGACAGGGATACTGAAGCTTTCTTT. This gives the protein CASSFPDRDTEAFF.

This clonotype was seen more than once but under ten times. The chain uses TRBV11-2 and TRBJ1-2, with a possible D match to TRBD1 (5 bases). The V end lost 2 bases, the J end lost 3 bases, and 22 bases lay between the germline ends. This CDR3 region has 18 residues. Germline values: CDR1 SGHAT, CDR2 FQNNGV. This chain's CDR3 is CASSLWIDQSMGHYGYTF. CDR3 DNA: TGTGCCAGCAGCTTATGGATCGACCAATCAATGGGGCACTATGGCTACACCTTC.

This chain joins TRBV5-1 and TRBJ1-1; D gene unclear. Germline values: CDR1 SGHRS, CDR2 YFSETQ. V was cut by 0 bases and J by 7 bases, with 10 bases left in between. The CDR3 covers 13 residues. CDR3 nucleotides: TGCGCCAGCAGCTTGGCCGGGCCCTTTGAAGCTTTCTTT. It is translated as CASSLAGPFEAFF. The full variable domain, completed using reference TRBV5-1 and TRBJ1-1, is KAGVTQTPRYLIKTRGQQVTLSCSPISGHRSVSWYQQTPGQGLQFLFEYFSETQRNKGNFPGRFSGRQFSNSRSEMNVSTLELGDSALYLCASSLAGPFEAFFGQGTRLTVV.

This clonotype was counted ten times or more. The rearrangement uses TRBV27 and TRBJ1-5; D perhaps matches TRBD1 (5 bases). Germline-derived CDR1 and CDR2 are MNHEY and SMNVEV (reference sequence). Trimming pared 2 bases from V and 6 bases from J, leaving 14 bases between. The CDR3 has 15 residues. DNA for the CDR3: TGTGCCAGCAGTTTACTGCAGGGCGGTTCTCAGCCCCAGCATTTT. It translates to CASSLLQGGSQPQHF.

At least ten counts were recorded for this clonotype. V is TRBV5-1 and J is TRBJ1-2, with D perhaps TRBD1 (5 bases). Trimming removed 0 bases at V and 8 bases at J, with 11 bases between. The CDR3 consists of 13 residues. Germline V gene lookup returns CDR1 SGHRS and CDR2 YFSETQ. As DNA, the CDR3 is TGCGCCAGCAGCTTGGAGCTGGGGGTAGGCTACACCTTC. This gives the protein CASSLELGVGYTF.

The table lists this clonotype with many counts. This chain connects TRBV5-1 to TRBJ2-1; possibly TRBD1 for D (6 bases). Deletions cut 0 bases from V and 1 base from J, with 11 bases between. CDR1 and CDR2 from the germline V gene are SGHRS and YFSETQ. There are 16 residues in the CDR3. The CDR3 here is CASSLGTATSYNEQFF. CDR3 in DNA: TGCGCCAGCAGCTTGGGGACAGCCACATCCTACAATGAGCAGTTCTTC.

In its sample, this clonotype was seen a few times. The genes are TRBV18 and TRBJ2-1; the match to TRBD1 covers 8 bases. The germline gives CDR1 KGHSH, CDR2 LQKENI. Losses at the gene ends were 1 base for V and 4 bases for J; bases not matched to a gene: 9. The CDR3 is 17 amino acids. CDR3: CASSPRRQGHIYNEQFF. The DNA for the CDR3 is TGTGCCAGCTCACCACGTAGACAGGGGCATATTTACAATGAGCAGTTCTTC.

Only a few counts were recorded for this clonotype. The J gene is TRBJ2-1, the V gene TRBV9, with 7 bases aligning to TRBD2. The ends lost 3 bases at V and 13 bases at J; junction bases unmatched: 7. Germline CDR1 and CDR2: SGDLS and YYNGEE. CDR3 size: 12 residues. CDR3 sequence (DNA): TGTGCCAGCAGCGCTGGGGGGGTCGTCCAGTTCTTC. Translation: CASSAGGVVQFF. Combining the CDR3 with reference TRBV9 and TRBJ2-1 gives the whole variable domain DSGVTQTPKHLITATGQRVTLRCSPRSGDLSVYWYQQSLDQGLQFLIQYYNGEERAKGNILERFSAQQFPDLHSELNLSSLELGDSALYFCASSAGGVVQFFGPGTRLTVL.

The sample holds a few counts of this clonotype. The J gene is TRBJ1-6, the V gene TRBV6-5, with 9 bases lining up with TRBD1. CDR3 length: 15 amino acids. Unmatched junction bases numbered 4, after V lost 2 bases and J lost 8 bases. Germline lookup yields CDR1 MNHEY and CDR2 SVGAGI. This CDR3 reads CASSYGTGRYSPLHF. As DNA, the CDR3 is TGTGCCAGCAGTTACGGGACAGGGCGCTATTCACCCCTCCACTTT.

This clonotype was recorded at least ten times. This rearrangement joins TRBV6-1 to TRBJ1-5; a weak D match, TRBD1 (6 bases). CDR3 size: 16 residues. The germline gives CDR1 MNHNS, CDR2 SASEGT. V lost 2 bases, J lost 2 bases, and 13 bases lay in between. The CDR3 here is CASSEWGAGGNQPQHF. The CDR3 DNA sequence: TGTGCCAGCAGTGAATGGGGGGCTGGGGGCAATCAGCCCCAGCATTTT.